The present entry profiles one T cell receptor (beta chain) with its context. Germline V gives CDR1 SGDLS, CDR2 YYNGEE. J was trimmed by 6 bases and V by 6 bases; bases with no gene match: 11. The CDR3 sequence is 15 residues long. The source of the sample is a study of shared clonotypes between healthy human individuals. Profiling relied on immunoSEQ multiplex PCR, and the TCRdb table lists in-frame clones only, not all of them. The data contain about 480,000 clones, over 60% of them singletons. The sequenced material came from PBMCs. J is TRBJ2-3 and V is TRBV9; 9 nucleotides align to TRBD2. The receptor comes from a middle-aged woman in good health. Some clones in this sample may be carry-over from other donors' samples. CDR3 in DNA: TGTGCCAGCAACACTCTAGCGGGATCTGGTGATACGCAGTATTTT. Translation gives CASNTLAGSGDTQYF.